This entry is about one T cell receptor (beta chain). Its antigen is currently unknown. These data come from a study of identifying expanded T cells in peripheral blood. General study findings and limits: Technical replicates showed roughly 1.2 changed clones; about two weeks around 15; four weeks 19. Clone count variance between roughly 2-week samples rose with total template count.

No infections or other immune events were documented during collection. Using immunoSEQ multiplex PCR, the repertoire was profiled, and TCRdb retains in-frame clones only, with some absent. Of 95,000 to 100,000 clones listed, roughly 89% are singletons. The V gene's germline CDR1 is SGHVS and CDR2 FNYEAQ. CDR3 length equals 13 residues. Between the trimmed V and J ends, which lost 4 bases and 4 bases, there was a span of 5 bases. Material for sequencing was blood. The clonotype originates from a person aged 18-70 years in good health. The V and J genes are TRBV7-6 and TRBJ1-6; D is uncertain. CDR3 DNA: TGTGCCAGCAGCTGGGAGTATAATTCACCCCTCCACTTT. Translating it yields CASSWEYNSPLHF.